The rows below give T cell receptor beta chains drawn from one sample of a study of blood T cells in healthy people across ages. TCRdb re-analysed the 5' RACE reads in MiXCR, keeping a single row per CDR3 protein. The data show about 2 million distinct CDR3 sequences, approximately 50% seen once. The material sequenced was blood. These receptors were obtained from a middle-aged woman in good health. Each CDR3 is given with its conserved first and last residue. D genes are given only for firm matches. Clone size is not always given. Where it is, it says once, few, many or a class for expanded clones.

D gene	V gene	clone size	J gene	CDR3 protein	CDR3 DNA
-	TRBV29-1	-	TRBJ1-2	CSVDRVSDGYTF	TGCAGCGTTGACAGGGTATCCGATGGCTACACCTTC
-	TRBV5-1	-	TRBJ2-3	CASSLERTIDDTQYF	TGCGCCAGCAGCTTGGAACGGACGATAGATGATACGCAGTATTTT
TRBD1	TRBV5-1	-	TRBJ2-5	CASSFGQVNDEQYF	TGCGCCAGCAGCTTTGGACAGGTTAACGATGAGCAGTACTTC
TRBD1	TRBV7-2	few	TRBJ2-5	CASSLATGGGQETQYF	TGTGCCAGCAGCTTAGCCACAGGGGGCGGACAAGAGACCCAGTACTTC
-	TRBV7-9	few	TRBJ2-4	CASSYPRAKNIQYF	TGTGCCAGCAGCTACCCCAGAGCCAAAAACATTCAGTACTTC
TRBD2	TRBV12-5	few	TRBJ2-1	CASGRGLAGYENEQFF	TGTGCTAGTGGTAGGGGACTAGCGGGTTATGAGAATGAGCAGTTCTTC
-	TRBV10-3	-	TRBJ2-5	CAISVQLHQETQYF	TGTGCCATCAGTGTACAGCTACACCAAGAGACCCAGTACTTC
TRBD1	TRBV5-8	-	TRBJ1-4	CASSLLGTGEKRQKLFF	TGTGCCAGCAGCTTGCTCGGGACAGGGGAGAAGAGGCAAAAACTGTTTTTT
TRBD1	TRBV6-2/TRBV6-3	few	TRBJ2-5	CASRPTGEGQETQYF	TGTGCCAGCAGGCCAACAGGGGAAGGGCAAGAGACCCAGTACTTC
TRBD2	TRBV10-2	-	TRBJ2-3	CASSGGTSGTTDTQYF	TGCGCCAGCAGTGGAGGTACTAGCGGCACCACAGATACGCAGTATTTT
TRBD2	TRBV20-1	-	TRBJ2-3	CSAREPFEGTSGLPTDTQYF	TGCAGTGCTAGAGAACCCTTCGAGGGGACTAGCGGGCTGCCCACAGATACGCAGTATTTT
TRBD2	TRBV20-1	-	TRBJ2-1	CSARDPRTSHEQFF	TGCAGTGCTAGAGATCCACGGACTAGCCATGAGCAGTTCTTC
-	TRBV6-5	-	TRBJ1-5	CASSRQEGQPQHF	TGTGCCAGCAGTAGACAGGAGGGTCAGCCCCAGCATTTT
-	TRBV12-3/TRBV12-4	-	TRBJ2-3	CASSFGQLSTDTEYF	TGTGCCAGCAGTTTCGGGCAGCTAAGCACAGATACGGAGTATTTT
-	TRBV7-2	few	TRBJ2-1	CASSLTALDGNEQFF	TGTGCCAGCAGCTTAACGGCTCTTGATGGAAATGAGCAGTTCTTC
-	TRBV6-5	-	TRBJ1-2	CASRFRGTPNYGYTF	TGTGCCAGCAGATTCAGGGGTACTCCTAACTATGGCTACACCTTC
-	TRBV28	-	TRBJ1-5	CASQDNQPQHF	TGTGCCAGCCAGGACAATCAGCCCCAGCATTTT
-	TRBV5-1	-	TRBJ1-2	CASSPQGPPGGYTF	TGCGCCAGCAGCCCGCAGGGACCGCCAGGAGGCTACACCTTC
-	TRBV5-1	-	TRBJ2-4	CASSGGFEAKNIQYF	TGCGCCAGCAGCGGGGGTTTTGAAGCCAAAAACATTCAGTACTTC
-	TRBV4-1	-	TRBJ2-7	CASSTRDGPYNEQYF	TGCGCCAGCAGCACCCGGGACGGTCCCTACAATGAGCAGTACTTC
-	TRBV4-1	few	TRBJ2-3	CASSQAPPGAPQTDTQYF	TGCGCCAGCAGCCAAGCCCCCCCGGGGGCCCCCCAAACAGATACGCAGTATTTT
TRBD2	TRBV10-2	-	TRBJ2-2	CASRVAGAVTGELFF	TGCGCCAGCAGGGTAGCGGGGGCGGTCACCGGGGAGCTGTTTTTT
TRBD1	TRBV7-8	few	TRBJ1-1	CASSLPGTGNPEAFF	TGTGCCAGCAGCTTACCCGGGACAGGGAACCCTGAAGCTTTCTTT
-	TRBV10-3	-	TRBJ2-5	CAISDRAKETQYF	TGTGCCATCAGTGATAGGGCCAAAGAGACCCAGTACTTC
-	TRBV2	-	TRBJ2-1	CAAQGRDEQFF	TGTGCCGCACAGGGGAGGGATGAGCAGTTCTTC
-	TRBV20-1	few	TRBJ2-7	CSARDQGFSYEQYF	TGCAGTGCTAGAGACCAGGGGTTCTCCTACGAGCAGTACTTC
-	TRBV28	-	TRBJ1-5	CASSHYSSMVTSNQPQHF	TGTGCCAGCAGTCATTATTCGTCCATGGTAACTAGCAATCAGCCCCAGCATTTT
-	TRBV2	-	TRBJ2-6	CARTIPGANVLTF	TGTGCCAGAACTATCCCAGGGGCCAACGTCCTGACTTTC
TRBD1	TRBV28	-	TRBJ2-3	CASSLLVQGVRTDTQYF	TGTGCCAGCAGTCTACTCGTACAGGGGGTGCGCACAGATACGCAGTATTTT
-	TRBV6-2/TRBV6-3	-	TRBJ2-5	CASSYSGFNQETQYF	TGTGCCAGCAGTTACTCAGGGTTTAACCAAGAGACCCAGTACTTC
-	TRBV12-3/TRBV12-4	-	TRBJ2-7	CASSFKGDTYEQYF	TGTGCCAGCAGTTTTAAGGGAGACACCTACGAGCAGTACTTC
-	TRBV3-1	-	TRBJ2-3	CASSHVWGDPRSDTQYF	TGTGCCAGCAGCCATGTGTGGGGGGACCCTCGATCGGATACGCAGTATTTT
-	TRBV9	-	TRBJ2-7	CASSPRQERVAYEQYF	TGTGCCAGCAGCCCCCGTCAGGAGAGGGTAGCCTACGAGCAGTACTTC
TRBD2	TRBV20-1	few	TRBJ2-3	CSAVTSGGYPTQYF	TGCAGTGCGGTGACTAGCGGGGGATATCCGACGCAGTATTTT
-	TRBV20-1	-	TRBJ2-5	CSAFIDSKETQYF	TGCAGTGCCTTTATCGACAGTAAAGAGACCCAGTACTTC
TRBD1	TRBV12-3/TRBV12-4	few	TRBJ1-2	CASKPTGIYGYTF	TGTGCCAGCAAACCGACAGGGATCTATGGCTACACCTTC
-	TRBV7-2	-	TRBJ2-1	CAGSLPRNRAEQFF	TGTGCCGGCAGCTTACCCCGAAACCGGGCTGAGCAGTTCTTC
TRBD2	TRBV7-9	-	TRBJ2-3	CASSPRGGQEDTQYF	TGTGCCAGCAGCCCGCGGGGGGGGCAGGAAGATACGCAGTATTTT
TRBD1	TRBV5-1	-	TRBJ2-7	CASSLEQGAAEQYF	TGCGCCAGCAGCTTGGAACAGGGGGCAGCCGAGCAGTACTTC
TRBD2	TRBV24-1	-	TRBJ2-3	CATSDSVGTSGPTDTQYF	TGTGCCACCAGTGATTCCGTAGGGACTAGCGGACCCACAGATACGCAGTATTTT
-	TRBV6-6	-	TRBJ1-5	CASSYSGVLCSNQPQHF	TGTGCCAGCAGTTACTCCGGGGTACTATGTAGCAATCAGCCCCAGCATTTT
-	TRBV7-9	-	TRBJ1-1	CASSHGGASEAFF	TGTGCCAGCTCCCACGGGGGGGCGAGTGAAGCTTTCTTT
TRBD1	TRBV28	-	TRBJ1-1	CASRGTGRGTEAFF	TGTGCCAGCAGGGGGACAGGGAGGGGCACTGAAGCTTTCTTT
-	TRBV7-9	-	TRBJ1-2	CASSQQRSYGYTF	TGTGCCAGCAGCCAACAGAGGAGCTATGGCTACACCTTC
-	TRBV24-1	-	TRBJ2-1	CATSDFGQGNEQFF	TGTGCCACCAGTGATTTTGGCCAGGGCAATGAGCAGTTCTTC
-	TRBV4-1	-	TRBJ2-5	CASSPANAETRYF	TGCGCCAGCAGCCCTGCCAACGCAGAGACCCGGTACTTC
TRBD1	TRBV14	-	TRBJ2-3	CASSQIARQGFTTDTQYF	TGTGCCAGCAGCCAAATCGCCCGACAGGGGTTCACCACAGATACGCAGTATTTT
-	TRBV10-3	few	TRBJ2-1	CAISERTAGSYNEQFF	TGTGCCATCAGTGAGCGGACGGCAGGGTCCTACAATGAGCAGTTCTTC
-	TRBV6-2/TRBV6-3	-	TRBJ2-6	CASMAGWANVLTF	TGTGCCAGCATGGCAGGGTGGGCCAACGTCCTGACTTTC
-	TRBV18	-	TRBJ2-1	CASSLEGQSYNERFF	TGTGCCAGCTCACTTGAAGGACAGTCATACAATGAGCGGTTCTTC